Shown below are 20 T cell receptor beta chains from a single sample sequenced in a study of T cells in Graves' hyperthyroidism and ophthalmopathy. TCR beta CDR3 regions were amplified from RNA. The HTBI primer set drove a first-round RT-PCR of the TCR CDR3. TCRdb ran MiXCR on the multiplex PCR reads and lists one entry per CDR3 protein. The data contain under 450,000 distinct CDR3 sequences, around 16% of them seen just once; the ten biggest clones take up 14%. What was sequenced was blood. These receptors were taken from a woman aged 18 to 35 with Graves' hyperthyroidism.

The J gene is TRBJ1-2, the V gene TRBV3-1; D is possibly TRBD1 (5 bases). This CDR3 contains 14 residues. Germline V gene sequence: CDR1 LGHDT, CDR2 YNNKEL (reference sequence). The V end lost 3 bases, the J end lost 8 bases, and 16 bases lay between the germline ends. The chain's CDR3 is CASSHPRVYRGYTF. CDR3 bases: TGTGCCAGCAGCCATCCCAGGGTCTACCGGGGCTACACCTTC.

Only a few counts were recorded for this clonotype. CDR3: CASSPSGIGETQYF. CDR3 coding DNA: TGCGCCAGCAGCCCTAGCGGGATTGGGGAGACCCAGTACTTC. The chain recombines TRBV5-1 with TRBJ2-5; 9 nucleotides match TRBD2. The CDR3 consists of 14 residues. The V segment lost 4 bases and the J segment 5 bases; nucleotides outside the gene matches: 6. Germline lookup yields CDR1 SGHRS and CDR2 YFSETQ. Drawing the rest from reference TRBV5-1 and TRBJ2-5, the complete variable domain is KAGVTQTPRYLIKTRGQQVTLSCSPISGHRSVSWYQQTPGQGLQFLFEYFSETQRNKGNFPGRFSGRQFSNSRSEMNVSTLELGDSALYLCASSPSGIGETQYFGPGTRLLVL.

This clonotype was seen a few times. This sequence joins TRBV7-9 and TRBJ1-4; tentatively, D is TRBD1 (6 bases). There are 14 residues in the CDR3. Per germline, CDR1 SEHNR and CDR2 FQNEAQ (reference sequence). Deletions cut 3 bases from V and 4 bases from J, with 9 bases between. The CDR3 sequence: CASSFGQRNEKLFF. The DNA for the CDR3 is TGTGCCAGCAGCTTCGGACAGCGTAATGAAAAACTGTTTTTT.

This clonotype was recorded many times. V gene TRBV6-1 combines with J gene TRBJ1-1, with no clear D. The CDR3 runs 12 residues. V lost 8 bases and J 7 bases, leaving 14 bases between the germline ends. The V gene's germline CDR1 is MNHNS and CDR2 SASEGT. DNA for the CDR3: TGTGCCAGCGGTTCTGGGTTGTATGAAGCTTTCTTT. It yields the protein CASGSGLYEAFF.

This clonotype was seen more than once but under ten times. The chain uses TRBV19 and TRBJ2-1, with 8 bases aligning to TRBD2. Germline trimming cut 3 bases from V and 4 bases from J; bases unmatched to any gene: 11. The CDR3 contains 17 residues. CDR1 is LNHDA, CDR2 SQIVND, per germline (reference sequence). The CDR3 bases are TGTGCCAGTAGTATGACTCCTAGCGGGTCGTGGTACAATGAGCAGTTCTTC. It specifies CASSMTPSGSWYNEQFF.

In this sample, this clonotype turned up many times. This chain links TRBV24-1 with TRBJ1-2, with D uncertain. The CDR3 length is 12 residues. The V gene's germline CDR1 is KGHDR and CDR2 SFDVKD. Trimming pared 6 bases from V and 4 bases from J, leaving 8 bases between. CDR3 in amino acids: CATSFSGYGYTF. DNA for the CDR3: TGTGCCACCAGTTTCTCCGGCTATGGCTACACCTTC.

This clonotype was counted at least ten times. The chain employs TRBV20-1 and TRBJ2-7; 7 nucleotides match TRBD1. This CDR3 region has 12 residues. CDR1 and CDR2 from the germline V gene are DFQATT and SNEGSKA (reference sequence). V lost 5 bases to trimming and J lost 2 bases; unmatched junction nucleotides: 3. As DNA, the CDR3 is TGCAGTGCTGACCAGGGGGCCTACGAGCAGTACTTC. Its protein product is CSADQGAYEQYF.

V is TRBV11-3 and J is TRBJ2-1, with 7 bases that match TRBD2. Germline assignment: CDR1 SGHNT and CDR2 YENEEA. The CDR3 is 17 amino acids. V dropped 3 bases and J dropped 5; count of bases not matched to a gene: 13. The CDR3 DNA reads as TGTGCCAGCAGCTTGGGGGACCTTGGGGGGGAGGACAATGAGCAGTTCTTC. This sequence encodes CASSLGDLGGEDNEQFF.

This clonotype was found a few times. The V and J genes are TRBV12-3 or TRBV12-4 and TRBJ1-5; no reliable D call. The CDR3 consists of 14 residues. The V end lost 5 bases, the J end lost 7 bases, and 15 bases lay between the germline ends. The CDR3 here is CASSRVVSSQPQHF. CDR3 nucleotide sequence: TGTGCCAGCAGTCGGGTGGTCTCGAGCCAGCCCCAGCATTTT.

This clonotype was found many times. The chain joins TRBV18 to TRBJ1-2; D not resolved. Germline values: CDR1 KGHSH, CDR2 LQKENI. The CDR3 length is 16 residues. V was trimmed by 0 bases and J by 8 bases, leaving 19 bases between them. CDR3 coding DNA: TGTGCCAGCTCACCACCATCGCCCCTACCCCCGGCCGGCTACACCTTC. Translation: CASSPPSPLPPAGYTF.

The CDR3 spells CATSRATSGSHEQYF. CDR3 in DNA: TGTGCCACCAGCAGAGCGACTAGCGGGAGCCACGAGCAGTACTTC. The chain uses TRBV15 and TRBJ2-7, with 12 bases aligning to TRBD2. This CDR3 contains 15 residues. CDR1 LNHNV and CDR2 YYDKDF come from the germline V gene (reference sequence). Losses at the gene ends were 1 base for V and 5 bases for J; bases not matched to a gene: 3.

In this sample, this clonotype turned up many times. The DNA of the CDR3 is TGTGCCAGCAGTAGACAGGGGGAAGCTTTCTTT. It specifies CASSRQGEAFF. The V gene is TRBV12-3 or TRBV12-4, the J gene TRBJ1-1; 8 nucleotides align to TRBD1. V dropped 5 bases and J dropped 8; count of bases not matched to a gene: 1. The CDR3 is made up of 11 amino acids.

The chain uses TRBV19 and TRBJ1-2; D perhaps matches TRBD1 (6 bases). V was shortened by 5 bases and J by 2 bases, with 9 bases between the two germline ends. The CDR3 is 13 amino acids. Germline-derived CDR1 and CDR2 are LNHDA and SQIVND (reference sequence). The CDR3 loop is CASSQGHNYGYTF. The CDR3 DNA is TGTGCCAGTAGTCAGGGGCACAACTATGGCTACACCTTC.

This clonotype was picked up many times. CDR3 coding DNA: TGCAGCGTTGACGGACTAGAATACAATGAGCAGTTCTTC. It codes for CSVDGLEYNEQFF. The rearrangement uses TRBV29-1 and TRBJ2-1; 7 bases align to TRBD2. V was clipped by 3 bases and J by 4 bases; unmatched bases: 3. Per germline, CDR1 SQVTM and CDR2 ANQGSEA. The CDR3 consists of 13 residues.

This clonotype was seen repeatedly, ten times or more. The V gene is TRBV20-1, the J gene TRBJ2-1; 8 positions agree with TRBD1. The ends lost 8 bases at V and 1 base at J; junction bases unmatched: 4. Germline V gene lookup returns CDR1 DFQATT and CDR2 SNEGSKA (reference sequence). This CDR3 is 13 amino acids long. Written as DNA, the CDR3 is TGCAGTTCGACAGGGGAATCCTACAATGAGCAGTTCTTC. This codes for CSSTGESYNEQFF.

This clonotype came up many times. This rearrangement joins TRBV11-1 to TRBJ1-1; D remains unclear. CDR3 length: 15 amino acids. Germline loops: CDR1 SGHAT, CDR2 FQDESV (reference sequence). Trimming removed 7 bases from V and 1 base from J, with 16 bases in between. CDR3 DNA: TGTGCCAGCACCTCTGACTGGGCAGGGAACACTGAAGCTTTCTTT. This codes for CASTSDWAGNTEAFF.

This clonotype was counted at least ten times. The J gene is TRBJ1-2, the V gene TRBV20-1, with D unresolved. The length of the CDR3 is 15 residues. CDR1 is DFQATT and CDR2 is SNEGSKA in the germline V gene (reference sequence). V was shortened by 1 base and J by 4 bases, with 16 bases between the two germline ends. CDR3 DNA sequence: TGCAGTGCTAGAGTTATGGGCCCGGGGTTCTATGGCTACACCTTC. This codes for CSARVMGPGFYGYTF.

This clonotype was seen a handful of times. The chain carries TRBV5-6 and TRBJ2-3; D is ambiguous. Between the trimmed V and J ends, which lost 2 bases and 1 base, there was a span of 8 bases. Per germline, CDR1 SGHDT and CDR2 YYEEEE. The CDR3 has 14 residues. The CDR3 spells CASSFLDRTDTQYF. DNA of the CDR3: TGTGCCAGCAGCTTCCTCGACCGCACAGATACGCAGTATTTT.

The CDR3 DNA reads TGTGCCAGCCTCGAGGGCGGGGGGGCTGGAGAGACCCAGTACTTC. Its protein product is CASLEGGGAGETQYF. The rearrangement uses TRBV2 and TRBJ2-5; TRBD2 matches 9 bases. V lost 8 bases, J lost 4 bases, and 11 bases stayed unmatched. Germline CDR1 reads SNHLY; CDR2 reads FYNNEI. The CDR3 length is 15 residues.

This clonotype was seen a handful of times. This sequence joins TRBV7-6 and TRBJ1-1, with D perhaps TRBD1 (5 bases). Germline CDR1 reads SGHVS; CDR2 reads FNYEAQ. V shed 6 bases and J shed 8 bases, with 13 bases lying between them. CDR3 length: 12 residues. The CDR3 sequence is CASRTGWGEAFF. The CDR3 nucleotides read TGTGCCAGCAGAACAGGATGGGGGGAAGCTTTCTTT.